The 20 T cell receptor beta chains reported below all come from one sample, sequenced in a study of glioma-infiltrating T cells. Using RNA template, CDR3s of TCR alpha and beta were amplified with iRepertoire arm-PCR. MiXCR was run by TCRdb on the multiplex PCR reads, yielding one entry per CDR3 protein. The data show about 410,000 distinct CDR3 sequences, less than 50% seen once. Sequencing input: glioma tissue, nonneoplastic brain tissue, or PBMCs (not recorded which). These receptors originate from a human donor with low-grade glioma or glioblastoma, undergoing nonglioma brain surgery, or in good health (not recorded which).

This clonotype was seen a handful of times. The chain has TRBV27 and TRBJ2-5; 7 nucleotides match TRBD1. The CDR3 totals 16 residues. With 1 base clipped from V and 3 bases from J, the junction kept 8 bases outside the gene matches. CDR1 and CDR2 (germline): MNHEY, SMNVEV (reference sequence). Written as DNA, the CDR3 is TGTGCCAGCAGTTTATGGGTCGGACAGGAGAAAGAGACCCAGTACTTC. Residues: CASSLWVGQEKETQYF.

This chain joins TRBV7-2 and TRBJ1-1, with D perhaps TRBD1 (5 bases). The V end lost 1 base, the J end lost 5 bases, and 11 bases lay between the germline ends. The CDR3 is 14 amino acids. Germline V gives CDR1 SGHTA, CDR2 FQGNSA. The CDR3, as DNA: TGTGCCAGCAGCTTAGAGGGGTTTGGAACTGAAGCTTTCTTT. As protein: CASSLEGFGTEAFF.

V is TRBV7-2 and J is TRBJ2-7; 11 bases align to TRBD2. The CDR3 length is 17 residues. The germline V gene encodes CDR1 SGHTA and CDR2 FQGNSA. V was clipped by 5 bases and J by 0 bases; unmatched bases: 9. In DNA form, the CDR3 reads TGTGCCAGCAGCCGACGGACGGGACTAGCGGACTCCTACGAGCAGTACTTC. Translating it yields CASSRRTGLADSYEQYF.

The rearrangement links TRBV6-2 or TRBV6-3 to TRBJ2-7, with D tentatively TRBD2 (5 bases). Trimming left V 2 bases short and J 6 bases short, with 17 bases between. The CDR3 extends over 15 amino acids. Per the germline V gene, CDR1 is MNHEY and CDR2 is SVGEGT. For the CDR3, the DNA is TGTGCCAGCAGTTACAACGCGGGTGGGTATTTCGAGCAGTACTTC. It is translated as CASSYNAGGYFEQYF.

As to this clonotype: A much larger clonotype is one base distant, so this may be a read error. This chain joins TRBV27 and TRBJ2-1; the D is unclear. CDR1 and CDR2 (germline): MNHEY, SMNVEV (reference sequence). Trimming left V 6 bases short and J 8 bases short, with 23 bases between. The CDR3 has 16 amino acids. CDR3 sequence reads: CASSPIGFGNVYEQFF. In DNA form, the CDR3 reads TGTGCCAGCAGCCCGATCGGATTTGGAAACGTCTATGAGCAGTTCTTC.

This clonotype was counted a few times. V is TRBV5-1 and J is TRBJ2-1; TRBD2 agrees at 7 bases. The CDR3 runs to 15 residues. The germline CDR1 and CDR2 sequences are SGHRS and YFSETQ. With 1 base clipped from V and 7 bases from J, the junction kept 8 bases outside the gene matches. The CDR3 is CASSLQAAGKNEQFF. The CDR3 region has the DNA TGCGCCAGCAGCTTGCAGGCAGCGGGGAAGAATGAGCAGTTCTTC.

The chain joins TRBV7-2 to TRBJ2-3; TRBD1 matches at 8 bases. J gave up 3 bases and V 5 bases, and 7 bases lay outside the gene matches. Germline V gives CDR1 SGHTA, CDR2 FQGNSA. This CDR3 comprises 15 residues. The CDR3 reads CASSAGQGGTDTQYF. The CDR3 DNA follows: TGTGCCAGCAGCGCCGGACAGGGTGGGACAGATACGCAGTATTTT.

This clonotype turned up a few times. The rearrangement joins TRBV4-2 to TRBJ2-1, with D hard to call. The CDR3 runs 14 residues. CDR1 is LGHNA, CDR2 YNFKEQ, per germline. The V gene lost 0 bases and the J gene lost 0 bases, with 3 bases spanning the gap. The CDR3 loop is CASSQEDSYNEQFF. Here the CDR3 DNA reads TGTGCCAGCAGCCAAGAGGACTCCTACAATGAGCAGTTCTTC.

On this clonotype itself: A much bigger clone sits one base away, suggesting this may be a read error. This chain joins TRBV6-5 and TRBJ1-5; 8 nucleotides agree with TRBD1. V dropped 0 bases and J dropped 2; count of bases not matched to a gene: 3. This CDR3 has 16 amino acids. Germline loops: CDR1 MNHEY, CDR2 SVGAGI. The CDR3 is CASSYSTDRGNQPQHF. The CDR3, as DNA: TGTGCCAGCAGTTACTCGACGGACAGGGGCAATCAGCCCCAGCATTTT.

With regard to this clonotype: The junction departs from the called germline gene at one end, perhaps through a read error. This chain joins TRBV6-2 or TRBV6-3 and TRBJ2-2; TRBD2 agrees at 9 bases. This CDR3 spans 18 amino acids. Germline V lookup: CDR1 MNHEY, CDR2 SVGEGT. CDR3 sequence reads: CASSYSDLAGLNTGELLF. CDR3 DNA: TGTGCCAGCAGTTACTCAGATCTAGCGGGGCTGAACACCGGGGAGCTGCTTTTT.

In the case of this clonotype: This may arise from a read error, as a much more abundant clone is one base away. This sequence joins TRBV6-2 or TRBV6-3 and TRBJ1-2; 7 bases are shared with TRBD1. The junction had 9 bases not matched to a gene; V was cut back by 2 bases and J by 9 bases. The CDR3 covers 14 residues. Germline values: CDR1 MNHEY, CDR2 SVGEGT. In DNA form, the CDR3 reads TGTGCCAGCAGTTACATAGACAGGGAGGATCGCTACACCTTC. Its protein product is CASSYIDREDRYTF.

This clonotype was seen ten or more times. The chain recombines TRBV7-2 with TRBJ2-3, with 11 bases matching TRBD2. From germline, CDR1 is SGHTA and CDR2 FQGNSA. CDR3 size: 14 residues. Trimming cost V 4 bases and J 3 bases; bases outside gene matches: 0. The CDR3 here is CASSWTSGTDTQYF. In DNA, the CDR3 is TGTGCCAGCAGCTGGACTAGCGGGACAGATACGCAGTATTTT.

This rearrangement joins TRBV6-1 to TRBJ1-2; a possible D gene is TRBD1 (5 bases). Germline-derived CDR1 and CDR2 are MNHNS and SASEGT. This CDR3 region has 14 residues. The V gene lost 3 bases and the J gene lost 1 base, with 9 bases spanning the gap. CDR3 nucleotides: TGTGCCAGCAGTGACCCAGGGCTTAACTATGGCTACACCTTC. Translating gives CASSDPGLNYGYTF.

Of note for this clonotype: A much larger clone sits a single nucleotide away, making a read error possible. The V gene is TRBV28, the J gene TRBJ1-4; TRBD1 matches at 7 bases. This CDR3 comprises 15 residues. CDR1 and CDR2 from the germline V gene are MDHEN and SYDVKM. V dropped 2 bases and J dropped 7; count of bases not matched to a gene: 7. The CDR3 DNA follows: TGTGCCAGCAGTTTAGACCAGGGGGAGGGTGAAAAACTGTTTTTT. It translates to CASSLDQGEGEKLFF.

In its sample, this clonotype was seen a few times. The rearrangement joins TRBV7-2 to TRBJ2-4; D is possibly TRBD1 or TRBD2 (6 bases each). The CDR3 runs to 14 residues. Germline CDR1 is SGHTA and CDR2 is FQGNSA. Trimming pared 11 bases from V and 1 base from J, leaving 15 bases between. The CDR3, as DNA: TGTGCCTCCAATCGGGGGCAGGCCAAAAACATTCAGTACTTC. Translating gives CASNRGQAKNIQYF. The full variable domain, rest sourced from reference TRBV7-2 and TRBJ2-4, is GAGVSQSPSNKVTEKGKDVELRCDPISGHTALYWYRQSLGQGLEFLIYFQGNSAPDKSGLPSDRFSAERTGGSVSTLTIQRTQQEDSAVYLCASNRGQAKNIQYFGAGTRLSVL.

The chain carries TRBV7-9 and TRBJ2-3; 11 nucleotides match TRBD2. CDR1 and CDR2 (germline): SEHNR, FQNEAQ (reference sequence). Trimming took 8 bases from V and 4 from J; bases not matched to a gene: 5. The length of the CDR3 is 14 residues. The CDR3 bases are TGTGCCAGCGTACTAGCGGGAGTCCCAGATACGCAGTATTTT. It yields the protein CASVLAGVPDTQYF.

The chain uses TRBV5-4 and TRBJ1-4; TRBD1 matches at 10 bases. Per the germline V gene, CDR1 is SGHNT and CDR2 is YYREEE (reference sequence). V shed 5 bases and J 9 bases; nucleotides not matched to a gene: 7. The CDR3 runs to 14 residues. The CDR3 nucleotides are TGTGCCAGCAGTTTTGACAGGGGGCTTAAAAAACTGTTTTTT. It is translated as CASSFDRGLKKLFF.

The chain recombines TRBV2 with TRBJ2-2, with D possibly TRBD1 on 6 matching bases. CDR3 length: 14 amino acids. V dropped 3 bases and J dropped 6 bases, with 11 bases sitting between them. Germline CDR1 SNHLY, CDR2 FYNNEI. CDR3 nucleotide sequence: TGTGCCAGCAGTGACAGGGGTAGCCCCGGGGAGCTGTTTTTT. Encoded protein: CASSDRGSPGELFF.

This clonotype appeared a few times. The chain combines TRBV3-1 with TRBJ2-3; 8 nucleotides align to TRBD2. The V segment lost 1 base and the J segment 6 bases; nucleotides outside the gene matches: 3. This CDR3 has 14 residues. CDR1 is LGHDT and CDR2 is YNNKEL in the germline V gene (reference sequence). CDR3 region: CASSQGTGGDTQYF. CDR3 bases: TGTGCCAGCAGCCAAGGAACGGGGGGGGATACGCAGTATTTT.

The V gene is TRBV7-6, the J gene TRBJ2-3, with 11 bases matching TRBD1. The CDR3 has 15 amino acids. Losses at the gene ends were 5 bases for V and 5 bases for J; bases not matched to a gene: 6. Germline loops: CDR1 SGHVS, CDR2 FNYEAQ. CDR3 nucleotide sequence: TGTGCCAGCAGCCGGACAGGGGGCAGGGGAGATACGCAGTATTTT. Its protein product is CASSRTGGRGDTQYF.